The TCR beta chain under discussion was sequenced for a study of shared clonotypes between healthy human individuals. Study as a whole: Each donor's CD8 memory used one plate, CD8 naive two, each CD4 subset three. Overall study results and limits: Rarefaction indicated that sorted-subset sequencing remained incomplete although depth was large.

Per the germline V gene, CDR1 is SGDLS and CDR2 is YYNGEE. The CDR3 has 17 residues. After removal of 1 base from V and 1 base from J, the junction contained 5 bases not matched to a gene. Assay execution proceeded at the deep level. Methods used by the authors: ImmunoSEQ output lacked quality scores and full-length reads, limiting matched filtering. Profiling relied on immunoSEQ multiplex PCR, and the TCRdb table lists in-frame clones only, not all of them. Clonal size and the V and J genes are those of that table, whereas D and trimming came from the DNA. The table records about 2.1 million clones, 85% to 95% of them present only once. This clone was detected once. No antigen is known for it. CD45RO negativity and positive selection for CCR7 defined naive CD8 cells, a population that excluded terminally differentiated effector memory CD45RA+ cells.

This clonotype originated in a man aged 18 to 29 in good health. Some clones in this sample may be carry-over from other donors' samples. Sequenced: naive CD8+ T cells from PBMCs. V gene TRBV9 combines with J gene TRBJ2-3, with 11 bases matching TRBD2. Here the CDR3 DNA reads TGTGCCAGCAGCGTACTAGCGGGAGGATCCGGCACAGATACGCAGTATTTT. It specifies CASSVLAGGSGTDTQYF.